This TCR beta chain was found in a study of blood T cell repertoires in COVID-19. Study-level information: Some COVID-19 samples were acute and others convalescent; all came from the United States, Italy and Spain.

V was pared by 9 bases and J by 0 bases, with 3 bases of the junction left unmatched. CDR1 and CDR2 from the germline V gene are PRHDT and FYEKMQ (reference sequence). The CDR3 runs to 13 residues. This clone has a single count. Produced via immunoSEQ multiplex PCR; TCRdb's table is partial and in-frame only. The table includes around 170,000 clones, under 85% detected once. This TCR was sampled from a man between 65 and 85 years old who had recovered from COVID-19. The sequencing sample was made of peripheral blood. The V gene is TRBV13, the J gene TRBJ1-1, with 8 bases aligning to TRBD1. The CDR3 is CASGQGLNTEAFF. CDR3 nucleotide sequence: TGTGCCAGTGGACAGGGTTTGAACACTGAAGCTTTCTTT.